This TCR beta chain is drawn from a study of identical twins. Germline lookup yields CDR1 MDHEN and CDR2 SYDVKM. The CDR3 is 12 amino acids. The germline V and J ends were trimmed by 5 bases and 8 bases, with 12 bases remaining between them. MiXCR was run by TCRdb on the 5' RACE reads, yielding one entry per CDR3 protein. The sample gives 700,000 to 950,000 distinct CDR3 sequences, roughly an eighth of which show up once; around 1.5% is in the top ten. This sample also appeared in a second study, on yellow fever vaccine responses in identical twins.

Input material: PBMCs. The rearrangement joins TRBV28 to TRBJ1-2, with D maybe TRBD1 (5 bases). This receptor was obtained from a woman younger than 30 in good health. The CDR3 here is CASSLPWGGYTF. For the CDR3, the DNA is TGTGCCAGCAGTCTGCCCTGGGGCGGCTACACCTTC.